These 9 T cell receptor beta chains came from one sample sequenced in a study of neoadjuvant anti-PD-1 for oral cavity cancer. Produced via immunoSEQ multiplex PCR; TCRdb's table is partial and in-frame only. The sample has approximately 15,000 clones, roughly 35% seen once. Indicated time point: after neoadjuvant nivolumab, at surgical resection. The specimen was tumor tissue, collected after nivolumab (anti-PD-1) treatment. The receptors stem from a person between 35 and 79 years old with oral cavity squamous cell carcinoma.

This clone counts as medium-sized (0.01 to 0.1%). This chain joins TRBV2 and TRBJ2-5, with 8 nucleotides matching TRBD1. Germline V CDR1 and CDR2: SNHLY, FYNNEI. The CDR3 is made up of 14 amino acids. Trimming at V came to 3 bases and at J to 2 bases, leaving 2 bases not matched to a gene. CDR3 sequence: CASSEYRGQETQYF. The CDR3 bases are TGTGCCAGCAGTGAGTACAGGGGGCAAGAGACCCAGTACTTC. Using reference TRBV2 and TRBJ2-5 for the parts outside the CDR3, the full variable domain is EPEVTQTPSHQVTQMGQEVILRCVPISNHLYFYWYRQILGQKVEFLVSFYNNEISEKSEIFDDQFSVERPDGSNFTLKIRSTKLEDSAMYFCASSEYRGQETQYFGPGTRLLVL.

This clone turned up a few times. The rearrangement uses TRBV9 and TRBJ2-3; 12 bases agree with TRBD2. Germline lookup yields CDR1 SGDLS and CDR2 YYNGEE. V shed 0 bases, J shed 4 bases, and the junction held 6 bases outside the gene matches. The length of the CDR3 is 17 residues. CDR3 protein: CASSVVPSGGGADTQYF. Here the CDR3 DNA reads TGTGCCAGCAGCGTAGTGCCTAGCGGGGGGGGTGCAGATACGCAGTATTTT.

The chain uses TRBV6-1 and TRBJ2-3; 9 nucleotides line up with TRBD2. V shed 6 bases and J 3 bases; nucleotides not matched to a gene: 7. Looked up from germline, CDR1 is MNHNS and CDR2 is SASEGT. The CDR3 covers 15 residues. CDR3 DNA sequence: TGTGCCAGCAGCGAGCGGGGGGTCGAGACAGATACGCAGTATTTT. As protein: CASSERGVETDTQYF.

This chain connects TRBV27 to TRBJ2-7, with 9 bases that match TRBD2. This CDR3 has 13 amino acids. The germline V gene has CDR1 MNHEY and CDR2 SMNVEV (reference sequence). V shed 6 bases and J 4 bases; nucleotides not matched to a gene: 4. CDR3 sequence reads: CASSRTSVYEQYF. The CDR3 bases are TGTGCCAGCAGCCGGACTAGCGTGTACGAGCAGTACTTC.

The chain has TRBV7-2 and TRBJ2-3; 9 bases match TRBD1. Germline V lookup: CDR1 SGHTA, CDR2 FQGNSA. This CDR3 is built from 16 residues. V shed 8 bases and J 4 bases; nucleotides not matched to a gene: 13. CDR3 DNA sequence: TGTGCCAGCTCGGGACAGGGCGGTGGGCAAGCAGATACGCAGTATTTT. It yields the protein CASSGQGGGQADTQYF. The variable domain in full, with the rest retrieved from reference TRBV7-2 and TRBJ2-3, is GAGVSQSPSNKVTEKGKDVELRCDPISGHTALYWYRQSLGQGLEFLIYFQGNSAPDKSGLPSDRFSAERTGGSVSTLTIQRTQQEDSAVYLCASSGQGGGQADTQYFGPGTRLTVL.

This clone was seen a few times. The chain recombines TRBV28 with TRBJ2-1; TRBD2 might be the D (6 bases). This CDR3 is built from 15 residues. CDR1 is MDHEN, CDR2 SYDVKM, per germline. V shed 5 bases and J shed 0 bases, with 11 bases lying between them. The CDR3 DNA follows: TGTGCCAGCAGTCCGGGGGTCAGCTCCTACAATGAGCAGTTCTTC. It translates to CASSPGVSSYNEQFF.

The chain links TRBV29-1 to TRBJ1-2; perhaps TRBD1 as D (6 bases). This CDR3 spans 13 amino acids. The germline V gene encodes CDR1 SQVTM and CDR2 ANQGSEA. V lost 5 bases to trimming and J lost 6 bases, with 16 bases between them. CDR3 nucleotide sequence: TGCAGCGTTCCCCTACAGGGATTGGATGGCTACACCTTC. Translated: CSVPLQGLDGYTF.

V gene TRBV7-3 combines with J gene TRBJ1-6; D remains ambiguous. Germline CDR1 and CDR2: SGHTA and FQGTGA. The CDR3 sequence is 13 residues long. V lost 8 bases, J lost 6 bases, and 11 bases lay in between. The CDR3 bases are TGTGCCAGCGCTGCGGGCCCTAATTCACCCCTCCACTTT. Translated: CASAAGPNSPLHF.

The gene calls are TRBV7-8 and TRBJ2-3, with a possible D match to TRBD2 (5 bases). Trimming removed 2 bases at V and 0 bases at J, with 9 bases between. CDR1 and CDR2 (germline): SGHVS, FQNEAQ. This CDR3 region has 15 residues. CDR3 sequence: CASSLYGESTDTQYF. The CDR3 coding sequence is TGTGCCAGCAGCTTATACGGGGAGAGCACAGATACGCAGTATTTT.